This T cell receptor beta chain was obtained from a study of blood T cell repertoires in COVID-19 (dated by TCRdb to the early 2020s). Regarding the research as a whole: Samples covering the acute and convalescent phases of COVID-19 were provided by collaborators in the United States, Italy and Spain. Samples came from the ongoing ImmuneRACE study (first 160 participants) plus 1,254 subjects from 6 global collaborators. A de-identified subject ID, COVID-19 status, age in years and sex were almost always included in the sample metadata. The material from the prospective study consisted of cDNA or gDNA derived from T cells, B-cell-depleted T cells, or PBMCs. HLA class I and class II types, where available, came from metadata supplied by the sample provider rather than from assay-based typing. A freely available public database, intended as a resource for researchers studying the immune response to SARS-CoV-2, is where the repertoires were released. Subjects who had been exposed to COVID-19, were actively infected with it, or had recovered from it provided the deeply sampled blood TCRbeta repertoires that made up the dataset. Results the study describes overall, beyond this receptor: The quantity of clinical and demographic metadata differed by source and by participant and was supplied without curation.

The CDR3 has 20 amino acids, counting the end cysteine and phenylalanine. This entry keeps only the CDR3 DNA: 60 bases, framed from base 1. Looking up the germline V gene yields CDR1 KGHSH and CDR2 LQKENI. After removal of 2 bases from V and 3 bases from J, the junction retains 17 bases not matched to a gene. Collaborating institutions collected whole blood in K2EDTA tubes following their own protocols. For TCRbeta analysis, collaborators shipped samples in one of three forms: frozen whole blood, isolated PBMCs, or DNA extracted from either of those sample types. TCRbeta CDR3 regions were amplified from genomic DNA by means of the immunoSEQ Assay, a bias-controlled multiplex PCR. Per the authors' processing: The number of nucleated cells in each sample was estimated by amplification of reference gene primers within the assay. Sequence reads were collapsed and filtered to measure the absolute abundance of every unique TCRbeta CDR3 rearrangement. For each sample, productive Simpson clonality was calculated as the square root of Simpson's diversity index over productive rearrangements. TCRdb's version of the immuneACCESS table is confined to in-frame rearrangements and falls short of the full clone set. An unresolved V gene accounts for under half of the shortfall where checked; the remainder is of unknown origin. Clonal size and the V and J genes are those of that table, whereas D and trimming came from the DNA. The sample has about 230,000 clones on record, around 83% of them singletons. The ten largest clones capture approximately 7.4% of the sample.

Remarks on this clone: Its antigen is unknown. No quality values exist for individual bases; no much larger clone is one base distant.

The specimen was peripheral blood. The chain uses TRBV18 and TRBJ2-2, and 8 junctional nucleotides match TRBD2. This clonotype was sampled from a woman aged 45-65 years with acute or convalescent COVID-19. The CDR3 here reads CASSPLGRPGLEVYTGELFF. The sequenced DNA: TGTGCCAGCTCACCATTGGGGAGACCGGGACTAGAGGTTTACACCGGGGAGCTGTTTTTT.